The 11 T cell receptor beta chains given below trace back to one sample, sequenced in a study of cytomegalovirus exposure and HLA in healthy donors. The PCR employed 60 Vbeta primers together with 13 Jbeta primers. Assay: immunoSEQ multiplex PCR; the TCRdb copy retains only in-frame clones and omits some. Of roughly 160,000 clones listed, approximately 88% were seen once; the top ten hold 0.95% to 1.5%. Sequencing input: PBMCs. Source of these receptors: a boy under 10 years old in good health and CMV-seronegative.

V is TRBV30 and J is TRBJ1-2; 7 bases agree with TRBD1. CDR3 size: 14 residues. V gave up 0 bases and J gave up 6 bases; unmatched junction bases: 7. In germline, CDR1 is GTSNPN, CDR2 SVGIG (reference sequence). In DNA form, the CDR3 reads TGTGCCTGGAGTGTACCGACAGGGTCTAATGGCTACACCTTC. Translation gives CAWSVPTGSNGYTF.

The gene calls are TRBV7-2 and TRBJ2-3, with D possibly TRBD2 on 6 matching bases. Trimming stripped 5 bases from V and 5 bases from J, with 20 bases between. CDR1 is SGHTA and CDR2 is FQGNSA in the germline V gene. This CDR3 spans 16 amino acids. The CDR3 reads CASSPPQSGVRDTQYF. The CDR3 region has the DNA TGTGCCAGCAGCCCCCCCCAGTCGGGGGTAAGAGATACGCAGTATTTT.

The chain has TRBV19 and TRBJ2-6, with D possibly TRBD2 on 5 matching bases. Between the trimmed V and J ends, which lost 4 bases and 2 bases, there was a span of 12 bases. This CDR3 has 16 residues. Germline lookup yields CDR1 LNHDA and CDR2 SQIVND (reference sequence). CDR3: CASSTVAQTGANVLTF. CDR3 DNA sequence: TGTGCCAGTAGTACAGTAGCGCAGACTGGGGCCAACGTCCTGACTTTC. Full variable domain (rest looked up from reference TRBV19 and TRBJ2-6): DGGITQSPKYLFRKEGQNVTLSCEQNLNHDAMYWYRQDPGQGLRLIYYSQIVNDFQKGDIAEGYSVSREKKESFPLTVTSAQKNPTAFYLCASSTVAQTGANVLTFGAGSRLTVL.

This clone was counted only a few times. This chain links TRBV6-5 with TRBJ1-1; TRBD1 matches at 8 bases. Germline loops: CDR1 MNHEY, CDR2 SVGAGI. The ends lost 6 bases at V and 6 bases at J; junction bases unmatched: 6. The CDR3 sequence is 13 residues long. DNA for the CDR3: TGTGCCAGCAGGGACAGGGCTTGGTCTGAAGCTTTCTTT. This gives the protein CASRDRAWSEAFF.

The rearrangement joins TRBV19 to TRBJ1-2; the match to TRBD1 covers 10 bases. The V segment lost 6 bases and the J segment 3 bases; nucleotides outside the gene matches: 7. The CDR3 extends over 15 amino acids. The germline CDR1 and CDR2 sequences are LNHDA and SQIVND (reference sequence). CDR3 in amino acids: CASRGQGLFDYGYTF. In DNA form, the CDR3 reads TGTGCCAGTAGGGGACAGGGGTTGTTTGACTATGGCTACACCTTC.

The gene calls are TRBV5-4 and TRBJ2-7, with 9 positions matching TRBD1. The ends lost 5 bases at V and 5 bases at J; junction bases unmatched: 8. This CDR3 contains 14 residues. Per the germline V gene, CDR1 is SGHNT and CDR2 is YYREEE (reference sequence). The DNA of the CDR3 is TGTGCCAGCAGTGCGGACAGGGGTTCCCACGAGCAGTACTTC. Translated, it gives CASSADRGSHEQYF.

The genes are TRBV12-2 and TRBJ2-5; the D call TRBD2 from the table was never checked on the DNA. TRBV12-2 is termed a pseudogene. This CDR3 comprises 19 residues. This chain's CDR3 is CASRLGSLAGELRKETQYF. CDR3 bases: TGTGCAAGTCGCTTAGGCTCACTAGCGGGAGAATTAAGGAAAGAGACCCAGTACTTC.

The CDR3 is CASSLRTGYTYEQYF. DNA for the CDR3: TGTGCCAGCAGCTTGAGGACAGGCTATACCTACGAGCAGTACTTC. This rearrangement joins TRBV5-8 to TRBJ2-7, with 7 bases identical to TRBD1. The CDR3 consists of 15 residues. CDR1 is SGHTS, CDR2 YDEGEE, per germline. The V segment lost 1 base and the J segment 2 bases; nucleotides outside the gene matches: 6.

The chain carries TRBV9 and TRBJ2-3; D is uncertain. Germline values: CDR1 SGDLS, CDR2 YYNGEE. Trimming removed 2 bases from V and 1 base from J, with 11 bases in between. This CDR3 has 15 residues. DNA for the CDR3: TGTGCCAGCAGCGTCCTGGATAGCCGCACAGATACGCAGTATTTT. Amino acids: CASSVLDSRTDTQYF.

V is TRBV5-1 and J is TRBJ1-6; a possible D gene is TRBD1 (6 bases). The V gene lost 0 bases and the J gene lost 6 bases, with 7 bases spanning the gap. The CDR3 covers 14 residues. Germline loops: CDR1 SGHRS, CDR2 YFSETQ. The CDR3 here is CASSLAGVNSPLHF. DNA for the CDR3: TGCGCCAGCAGCTTGGCAGGGGTTAATTCACCCCTCCACTTT.

The chain joins TRBV10-3 to TRBJ2-3; D perhaps matches TRBD2 (5 bases). The CDR3 has 13 residues. CDR1 and CDR2 from the germline V gene are ENHRY and SYGVKD. V was shortened by 6 bases and J by 4 bases, with 11 bases between the two germline ends. CDR3 bases: TGTGCCATCAGCGGAGGTTTAGCAGATACGCAGTATTTT. Translation gives CAISGGLADTQYF.